One and the same sample provided the 14 T cell receptor beta chains below, sequenced in a study of cytomegalovirus exposure and HLA in healthy donors. Measured with immunoSEQ multiplex PCR; TCRdb has only the in-frame clones, and not every one. The sample lists some 140,000 clones; just under 85% were seen once. What was sequenced was PBMCs. Source of these receptors: a man younger than 40 in good health and CMV-seropositive.

This clone has a handful of counts. The rearrangement joins TRBV18 to TRBJ2-7, with 8 bases lining up with TRBD1. The J segment lost 7 bases and the V segment lost 1 base, leaving 3 bases of the junction unmatched. The CDR3 runs to 13 residues. Germline V lookup: CDR1 KGHSH, CDR2 LQKENI. The CDR3 reads CASSPQQGDEQYF. The CDR3 region has the DNA TGTGCCAGCTCACCACAACAGGGGGATGAGCAGTACTTC.

This chain connects TRBV14 to TRBJ1-2; 7 bases are a match to TRBD1. The CDR3 sequence is 13 residues long. Germline CDR1 is SGHDN and CDR2 is FVKESK. V gave up 4 bases and J gave up 8 bases; unmatched junction bases: 7. CDR3 protein: CASSLAGGLGYTF. The CDR3 DNA reads TGTGCCAGCAGCCTTGCAGGGGGGCTCGGCTACACCTTC.

The chain is built from TRBV5-1 and TRBJ2-1, with a tentative D call TRBD2 (5 bases). The CDR3 is made up of 12 amino acids. Trimming took 0 bases from V and 9 from J, leaving 7 bases between them. From germline, CDR1 is SGHRS and CDR2 YFSETQ. The CDR3 here is CASSLALAEQFF. CDR3 sequence (DNA): TGCGCCAGCAGCTTGGCCCTAGCTGAGCAGTTCTTC.

The chain links TRBV5-1 to TRBJ1-2; unclear D gene. Germline V lookup: CDR1 SGHRS, CDR2 YFSETQ. Trimming cost V 2 bases and J 5 bases, with 13 bases left between them. The CDR3 is 14 residues long. The CDR3 loop is CASSLEGVGYGYTF. The CDR3 bases are TGCGCCAGCAGCTTAGAGGGAGTAGGATATGGCTACACCTTC.

CDR3: CASSFLADYNEQFF. The CDR3 coding sequence is TGTGCCAGCAGCTTTCTAGCGGATTACAATGAGCAGTTCTTC. The J gene is TRBJ2-1, the V gene TRBV7-9; 7 bases are shared with TRBD2. Germline CDR1 and CDR2: SEHNR and FQNEAQ (reference sequence). The CDR3 spans 14 residues. The V and J ends lost 3 bases and 4 bases, in that order; junction bases with no gene match: 3.

This chain connects TRBV18 to TRBJ2-1, with 9 bases aligning to TRBD2. The CDR3 length is 15 residues. The V and J ends lost 6 bases and 6 bases, in that order; junction bases with no gene match: 9. Germline CDR1 is KGHSH and CDR2 is LQKENI. This CDR3 is CASSQLAGPRNEQFF. Written as DNA, the CDR3 is TGTGCCAGCTCGCAGCTAGCGGGGCCCCGCAATGAGCAGTTCTTC.

This chain joins TRBV7-3 and TRBJ2-1, with 8 positions matching TRBD2. Per germline, CDR1 SGHTA and CDR2 FQGTGA. Trimming at V came to 6 bases and at J to 0 bases, leaving 7 bases not matched to a gene. This CDR3 is 16 amino acids long. CDR3: CASSFSGASSYNEQFF. DNA for the CDR3: TGTGCCAGCAGTTTTAGCGGGGCGAGCTCCTACAATGAGCAGTTCTTC.

The V call is TRBV6-6, the J call TRBJ2-3; 11 bases are a match to TRBD2. This CDR3 is built from 13 residues. Looked up from germline, CDR1 is MNHNY and CDR2 is SVGAGI (reference sequence). J gave up 11 bases and V 4 bases, and 5 bases lay outside the gene matches. This chain's CDR3 is CASSSDSGREQYF. CDR3 nucleotides: TGTGCCAGCAGTTCCGATAGCGGGAGGGAGCAGTATTTT.

The chain has TRBV4-3 and TRBJ2-2, with D perhaps TRBD2 (6 bases). The V and J ends lost 1 base and 5 bases respectively, with 14 bases between them. The length of the CDR3 is 16 residues. Germline V gives CDR1 LGHNA, CDR2 YSLEER. For the CDR3, the DNA is TGCGCCAGCAGCCAAGTAGGGGTTGGGGGGACCGGGGAGCTGTTTTTT. Translation gives CASSQVGVGGTGELFF.

A few counts support this clone. The V call is TRBV25-1, the J call TRBJ2-1; 9 bases match TRBD1. The V gene end was trimmed by 5 bases and the J gene end by 7 bases; junction bases not matched to a gene: 9. CDR3 length equals 15 residues. Germline-derived CDR1 and CDR2 are MGHDK and SYGVNS. CDR3: CASSLSGQGKNEQFF. The CDR3 DNA is TGTGCCAGCAGTCTCTCGGGACAGGGTAAAAATGAGCAGTTCTTC.

The CDR3 bases are TGTGCCAGCAGCTTACGTCTGGTAGGCACAGATACGCAGTATTTT. It is translated as CASSLRLVGTDTQYF. The chain is built from TRBV7-8 and TRBJ2-3; the D is unclear. Deletions cut 2 bases from V and 1 base from J, with 10 bases between. Per germline, CDR1 SGHVS and CDR2 FQNEAQ. The CDR3 spans 15 residues.

This clone came up a few times. The rearrangement links TRBV5-1 to TRBJ1-3, with D perhaps matching TRBD1 (5 bases). Germline CDR1 SGHRS, CDR2 YFSETQ. This CDR3 is built from 15 residues. Trimming shortened V by 3 bases and J by 4 bases, and 14 bases separated the two germline ends. The CDR3 here is CASSSQGVAGNTIYF. CDR3 nucleotide sequence: TGCGCCAGCAGCTCACAAGGGGTGGCAGGAAACACCATATATTTT.

V gene TRBV4-1 combines with J gene TRBJ1-1; D ambiguous. CDR1 is MGHRA, CDR2 YSYEKL, per germline. The length of the CDR3 is 13 residues. Trimming stripped 0 bases from V and 8 bases from J, with 10 bases between. The CDR3 nucleotides are TGCGCCAGCAGCCAAGATCCTGCGAACGAAGCTTTCTTT. Residues: CASSQDPANEAFF.

The chain links TRBV2 to TRBJ2-3; D call uncertain. Trimming shortened V by 4 bases and J by 3 bases, and 5 bases separated the two germline ends. Germline lookup yields CDR1 SNHLY and CDR2 FYNNEI. There are 12 residues in the CDR3. The CDR3 loop reads CASSVETDTQYF. For the CDR3, the DNA is TGTGCCAGCAGTGTGGAGACAGATACGCAGTATTTT. Variable domain in full (rest from reference TRBV2 and TRBJ2-3): EPEVTQTPSHQVTQMGQEVILRCVPISNHLYFYWYRQILGQKVEFLVSFYNNEISEKSEIFDDQFSVERPDGSNFTLKIRSTKLEDSAMYFCASSVETDTQYFGPGTRLTVL.